This T cell receptor beta chain was identified in a study of vaccination and CD4 T cells after COVID-19. Study as a whole: Post-COVID draws followed diagnosis by a median around 100 days (range 35 to 161). Each control culture was treated with a CEFX pool, an HIV-1 Nef pool, or no peptide. Study conclusions and caveats: Only after vaccination were a median approximately 88% of convalescents' reactive clones seen.

Regarding time point: late sampling 161 to 241 days after vaccination in a few convalescent patients. Documented treatment: roughly ten-day PBMC culture with coronavirus spike peptide pools or control peptides (ViraFEST assay). Looked up from germline, CDR1 is ENHRY and CDR2 is SYGVKD. Between the trimmed V and J ends, which lost 0 bases and 3 bases, there was a span of 9 bases. The CDR3 has 15 amino acids. The sample holds a few counts of this clonotype. No antigen is known for it. Cultured CD4+ T cell DNA underwent sequencing with the Oncomine TCR Beta short-read assay. From CD4+ T cells that had been cultured, genomic DNA was extracted. A single record per CDR3 protein comes from TCRdb applying MiXCR to the PCR reads. The profile shows around 27,000 distinct CDR3 sequences, roughly a third of them singletons.

The J gene is TRBJ2-1, the V gene TRBV10-3, with a possible D match to TRBD2 (5 bases). The specimen comprised CD4+ T cells from blood, cultured in vitro, sampled about 7 months after SARS-CoV-2 vaccination. The sequence came from a human donor who had recovered from COVID-19. The CDR3 reads CAISESVGNYNEQFF. The CDR3 DNA reads TGTGCCATCAGTGAGTCGGTCGGGAACTACAATGAGCAGTTCTTC.